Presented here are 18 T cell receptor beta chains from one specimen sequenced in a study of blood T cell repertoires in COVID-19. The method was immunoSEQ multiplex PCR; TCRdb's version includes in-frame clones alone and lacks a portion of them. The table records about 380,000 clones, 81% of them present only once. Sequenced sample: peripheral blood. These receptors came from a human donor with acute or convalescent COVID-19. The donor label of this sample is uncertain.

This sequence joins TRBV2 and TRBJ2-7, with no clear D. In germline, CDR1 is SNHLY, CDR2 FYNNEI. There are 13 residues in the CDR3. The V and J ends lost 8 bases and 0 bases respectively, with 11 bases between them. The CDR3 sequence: CASEEVGSYEQYF. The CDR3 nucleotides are TGTGCCAGCGAAGAGGTCGGCTCCTACGAGCAGTACTTC.

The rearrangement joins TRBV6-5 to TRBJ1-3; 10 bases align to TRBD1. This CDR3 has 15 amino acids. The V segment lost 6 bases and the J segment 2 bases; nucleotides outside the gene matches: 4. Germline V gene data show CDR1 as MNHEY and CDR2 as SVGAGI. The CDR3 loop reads CASRRDRGTGNTIYF. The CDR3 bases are TGTGCCAGCAGAAGGGACAGGGGAACTGGAAACACCATATATTTT.

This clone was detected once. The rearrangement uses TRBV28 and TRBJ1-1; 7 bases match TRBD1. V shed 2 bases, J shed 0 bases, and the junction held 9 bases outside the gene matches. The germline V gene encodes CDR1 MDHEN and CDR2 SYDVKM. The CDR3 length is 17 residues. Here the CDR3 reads CASSLMEGARVNTEAFF. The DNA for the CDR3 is TGTGCCAGCAGTTTAATGGAGGGGGCGAGGGTGAACACTGAAGCTTTCTTT.

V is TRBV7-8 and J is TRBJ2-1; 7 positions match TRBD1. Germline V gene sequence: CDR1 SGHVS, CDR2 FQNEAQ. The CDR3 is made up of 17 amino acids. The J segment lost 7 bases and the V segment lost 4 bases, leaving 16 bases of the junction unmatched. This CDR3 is CASSSHRGTVDDNEQFF. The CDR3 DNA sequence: TGTGCCAGCAGCTCCCACCGTGGGACAGTGGATGATAATGAGCAGTTCTTC.

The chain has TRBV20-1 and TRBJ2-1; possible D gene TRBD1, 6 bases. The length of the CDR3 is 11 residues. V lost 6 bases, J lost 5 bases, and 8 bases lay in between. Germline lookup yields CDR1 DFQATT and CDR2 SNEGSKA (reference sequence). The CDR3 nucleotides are TGCAGTGCAGGGGACAACAATGAGCAGTTCTTC. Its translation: CSAGDNNEQFF.

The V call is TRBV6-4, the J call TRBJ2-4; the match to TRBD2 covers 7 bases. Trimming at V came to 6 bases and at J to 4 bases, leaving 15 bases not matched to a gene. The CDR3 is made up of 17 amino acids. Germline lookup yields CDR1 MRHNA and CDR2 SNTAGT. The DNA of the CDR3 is TGTGCCAGCAGACCCAGGATGGCGGGGGAGGGTAAAAACATTCAGTACTTC. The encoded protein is CASRPRMAGEGKNIQYF.

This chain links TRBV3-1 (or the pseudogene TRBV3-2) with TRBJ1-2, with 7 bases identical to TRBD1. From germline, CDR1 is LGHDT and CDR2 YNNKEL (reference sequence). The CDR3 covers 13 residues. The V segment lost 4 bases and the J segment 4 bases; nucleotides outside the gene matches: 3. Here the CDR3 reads CASSLTGVYGYTF. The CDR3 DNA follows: TGTGCCAGCAGCCTTACAGGGGTCTATGGCTACACCTTC.

The CDR3 DNA sequence: TGTGCCTCCCACGGGAGGAACACTGAAGCTTTCTTT. Translating it yields CASHGRNTEAFF. The chain employs TRBV19 and TRBJ1-1, with unresolved D. Trimming removed 11 bases from V and 1 base from J, with 11 bases in between. Per germline, CDR1 LNHDA and CDR2 SQIVND (reference sequence). The CDR3 sequence is 12 residues long.

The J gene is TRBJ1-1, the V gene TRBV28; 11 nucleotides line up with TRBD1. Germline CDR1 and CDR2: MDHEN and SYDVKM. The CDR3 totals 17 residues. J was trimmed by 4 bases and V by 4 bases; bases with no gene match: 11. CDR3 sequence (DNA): TGTGCCAGCAGTTCCCCGAGTCTCGGGACAGGGGGCACTGAAGCTTTCTTT. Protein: CASSSPSLGTGGTEAFF.

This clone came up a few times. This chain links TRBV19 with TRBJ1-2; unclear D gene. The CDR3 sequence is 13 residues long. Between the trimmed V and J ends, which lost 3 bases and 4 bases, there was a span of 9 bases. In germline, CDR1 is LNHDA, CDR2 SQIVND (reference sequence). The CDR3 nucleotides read TGTGCCAGTAGTATTTGGCAAAGCTATGGCTACACCTTC. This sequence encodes CASSIWQSYGYTF. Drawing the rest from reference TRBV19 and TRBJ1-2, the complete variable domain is DGGITQSPKYLFRKEGQNVTLSCEQNLNHDAMYWYRQDPGQGLRLIYYSQIVNDFQKGDIAEGYSVSREKKESFPLTVTSAQKNPTAFYLCASSIWQSYGYTFGSGTRLTVV.

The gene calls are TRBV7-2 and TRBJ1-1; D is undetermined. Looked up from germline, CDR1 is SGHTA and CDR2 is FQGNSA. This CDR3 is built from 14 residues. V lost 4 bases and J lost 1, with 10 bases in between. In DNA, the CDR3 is TGTGCCAGCAGCTCCAACAACAGGAACACTGAAGCTTTCTTT. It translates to CASSSNNRNTEAFF.

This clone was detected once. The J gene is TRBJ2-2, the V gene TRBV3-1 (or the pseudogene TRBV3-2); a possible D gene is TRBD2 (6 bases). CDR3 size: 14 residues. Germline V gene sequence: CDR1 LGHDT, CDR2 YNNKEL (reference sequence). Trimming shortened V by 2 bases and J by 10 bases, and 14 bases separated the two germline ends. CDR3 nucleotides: TGTGCCAGCAGCCAATTCCGGGAGTCGGAGGAGCTGTTTTTT. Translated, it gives CASSQFRESEELFF.

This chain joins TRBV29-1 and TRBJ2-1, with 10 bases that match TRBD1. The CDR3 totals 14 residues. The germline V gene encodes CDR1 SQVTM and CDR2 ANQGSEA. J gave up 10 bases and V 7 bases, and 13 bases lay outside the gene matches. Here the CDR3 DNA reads TGCAGCGCCAGGCCTGGGGGACAGGGGCTAGAGCAGTTCTTC. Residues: CSARPGGQGLEQFF.

The CDR3 DNA reads as TGTGCCAGCAGCAAAGCAACAATGGGGACAGGGGACGTTAACTATGGCTACACCTTC. Its protein is CASSKATMGTGDVNYGYTF. The chain couples TRBV21-1 to TRBJ1-2; the tabulated D call, TRBD1, remains unverified against the DNA. TRBV21-1 is a documented pseudogene. The CDR3 is made up of 19 amino acids.

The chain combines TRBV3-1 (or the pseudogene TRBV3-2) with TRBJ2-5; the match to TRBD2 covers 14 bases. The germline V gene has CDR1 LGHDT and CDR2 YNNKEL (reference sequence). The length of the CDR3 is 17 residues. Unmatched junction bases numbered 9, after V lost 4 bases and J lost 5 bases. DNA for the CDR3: TGTGCCAGCAGCCGACGACTAGCGGGGGGGCCGGGGGAGACCCAGTACTTC. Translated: CASSRRLAGGPGETQYF.

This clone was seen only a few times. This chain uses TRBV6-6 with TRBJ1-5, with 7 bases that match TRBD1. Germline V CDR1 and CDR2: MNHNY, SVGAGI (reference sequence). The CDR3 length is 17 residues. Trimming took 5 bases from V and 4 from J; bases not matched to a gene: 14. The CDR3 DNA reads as TGTGCCAGCAGTCCTAGGACAGGCCCATATAGAAATCAGCCCCAGCATTTT. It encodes CASSPRTGPYRNQPQHF.

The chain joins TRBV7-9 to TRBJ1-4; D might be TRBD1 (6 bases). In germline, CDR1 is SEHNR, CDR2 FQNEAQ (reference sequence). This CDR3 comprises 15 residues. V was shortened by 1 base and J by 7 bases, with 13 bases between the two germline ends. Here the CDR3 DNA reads TGTGCCAGCAGCTTAGTAGAGGGGGGGCCTGAAAAACTGTTTTTT. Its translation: CASSLVEGGPEKLFF.

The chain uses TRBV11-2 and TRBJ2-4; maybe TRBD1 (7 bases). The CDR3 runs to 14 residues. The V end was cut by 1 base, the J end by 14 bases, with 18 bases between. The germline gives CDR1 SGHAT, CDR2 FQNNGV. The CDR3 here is CASSLVVEGAKKYF. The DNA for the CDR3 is TGTGCCAGCAGCTTAGTTGTGGAGGGGGCTAAAAAGTACTTC.